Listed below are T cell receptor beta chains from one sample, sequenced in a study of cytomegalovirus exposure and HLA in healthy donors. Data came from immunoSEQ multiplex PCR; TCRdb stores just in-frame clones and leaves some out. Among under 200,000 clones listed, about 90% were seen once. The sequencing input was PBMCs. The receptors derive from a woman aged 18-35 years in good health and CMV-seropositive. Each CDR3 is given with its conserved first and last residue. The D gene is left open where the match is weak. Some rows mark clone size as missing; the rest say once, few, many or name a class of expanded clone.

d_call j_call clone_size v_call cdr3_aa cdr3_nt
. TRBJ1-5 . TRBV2 CATSREFGSNQPQHF TGTGCCACGTCCAGGGAATTCGGGAGCAATCAGCCCCAGCATTTT
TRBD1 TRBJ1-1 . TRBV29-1 CSTRQGKGTEAFF TGCAGCACCAGACAGGGGAAAGGAACTGAAGCTTTCTTT
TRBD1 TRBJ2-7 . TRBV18 CASSLATGMDEQYF TGTGCCAGCTCACTAGCGACAGGGATGGACGAGCAGTACTTC
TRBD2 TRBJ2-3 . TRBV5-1 CASSLGVAGLTDTQYF TGCGCCAGCAGCTTGGGGGTAGCGGGGTTAACAGATACGCAGTATTTT
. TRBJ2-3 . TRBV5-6 CASSPGLPGTDTQYF TGTGCCAGCAGCCCCGGACTACCGGGCACAGATACGCAGTATTTT
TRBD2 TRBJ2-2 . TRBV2 CASIPSGGADTGELFF TGTGCCAGCATCCCTAGCGGGGGGGCCGACACCGGGGAGCTGTTTTTT
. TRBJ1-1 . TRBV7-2 CASRAGGKTEAFF TGTGCCAGCAGGGCGGGGGGGAAAACTGAAGCTTTCTTT
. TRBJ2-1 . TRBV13 CASSLAAGNEQFF TGTGCCAGCAGCTTAGCAGCGGGTAATGAGCAGTTCTTC
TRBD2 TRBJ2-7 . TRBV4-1 CASSQVETSIPYEQYF TGCGCCAGCAGCCAAGTAGAGACTAGCATTCCCTACGAGCAGTACTTC
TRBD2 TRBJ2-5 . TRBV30 CAWSVAGLGTQYF TGTGCCTGGAGTGTAGCCGGACTAGGGACCCAGTACTTC
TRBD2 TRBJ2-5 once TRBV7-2 CASSPAGIQETQYF TGTGCCAGCAGCCCAGCGGGGATCCAAGAGACCCAGTACTTC
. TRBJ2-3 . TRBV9 CASSVNSWSTDTQYF TGTGCCAGCAGCGTCAACTCTTGGTCCACAGATACGCAGTATTTT
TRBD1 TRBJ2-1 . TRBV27 CASRSNRQGRSYNEQFF TGTGCCAGCAGATCCAACCGACAGGGTAGATCCTACAATGAGCAGTTCTTC
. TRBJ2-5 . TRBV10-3 CAISVEGQETQYF TGTGCCATCAGTGTCGAGGGTCAAGAGACCCAGTACTTC
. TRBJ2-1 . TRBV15 CATSRDRRQGGDEQFF TGTGCCACCAGCAGAGACCGGCGGCAGGGCGGCGATGAGCAGTTCTTC
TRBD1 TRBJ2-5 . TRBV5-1 CASSVTGKETQYF TGCGCCAGCAGCGTGACAGGGAAGGAGACCCAGTACTTC
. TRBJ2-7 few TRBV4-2 CASSQDSEGASYEQYF TGTGCCAGCAGCCAAGATTCGGAGGGCGCCTCCTACGAGCAGTACTTC
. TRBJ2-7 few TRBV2 CASTRRDTSYEQYF TGTGCCAGCACCCGCCGGGACACTTCCTACGAGCAGTACTTC
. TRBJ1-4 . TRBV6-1 CASTLGALNEKLFF TGTGCCAGCACCCTGGGGGCGCTTAATGAAAAACTGTTTTTT
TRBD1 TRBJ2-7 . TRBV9 CASSPRQGAYYEQYF TGTGCCAGCAGCCCTAGACAGGGAGCGTACTACGAGCAGTACTTC
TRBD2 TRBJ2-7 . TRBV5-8 CASSLALSGNSPYEQYF TGTGCCAGCAGCTTGGCCCTTAGCGGGAATTCCCCCTACGAGCAGTACTTC
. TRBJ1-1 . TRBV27 CASSLFGIANTEAFF TGTGCCAGCAGTTTATTCGGGATCGCGAACACTGAAGCTTTCTTT
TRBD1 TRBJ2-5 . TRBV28 CASSSGGAGETQYF TGTGCCAGCAGTTCAGGGGGCGCGGGGGAGACCCAGTACTTC
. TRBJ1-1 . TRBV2 CASSEETTGNMNTEAFF TGTGCCAGCAGTGAGGAAACGACAGGTAACATGAACACTGAAGCTTTCTTT
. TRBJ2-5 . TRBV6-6 CASSYVANYQETQYF TGTGCCAGCAGTTACGTGGCAAATTACCAAGAGACCCAGTACTTC
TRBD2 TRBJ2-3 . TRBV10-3 CAISDFLAGETDTQYF TGTGCCATCAGCGACTTCCTAGCGGGTGAGACAGATACGCAGTATTTT
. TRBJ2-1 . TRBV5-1 CASSLGESSYNEQFF TGCGCCAGCAGCTTGGGCGAGAGCTCCTACAATGAGCAGTTCTTC
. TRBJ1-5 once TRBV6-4 CASSEGQGGNQPQHF TGTGCCAGCAGTGAAGGGCAGGGAGGGAATCAGCCCCAGCATTTT
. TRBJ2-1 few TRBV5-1 CASSLVTVLINEQFF TGCGCCAGCAGCTTGGTGACAGTCTTAATAAATGAGCAGTTCTTC